This TCR beta chain was sequenced during a study of shared clonotypes between healthy human individuals. Study conclusions and caveats: Sequencing depth was expected to influence donor clonotype sharing.

As for this clone: What it binds is unknown.

Sequenced by immunoSEQ multiplex PCR; TCRdb stores in-frame clones only, minus some. The sample records fewer than 1 million clones, 96% being singletons. This CDR3 has 14 residues. Germline CDR1 and CDR2: SGHRS and YFSETQ. V was cut by 3 bases and J by 3 bases, with 13 bases left in between. CD45RO-negative cells were positively selected for CCR7, leaving out terminally differentiated effector memory CD45RA+ cells. Donors included only healthy HIV-negative adults lacking recent acute infections or vaccinations. The material sequenced was naive CD8+ T cells sorted from blood. The chain combines TRBV5-1 with TRBJ2-7, with a weak D call TRBD1 (6 bases). This TCR derives from a man aged 30-40 years in good health. This CDR3 reads CASSWGQRIYEQYF. The CDR3 DNA reads as TGCGCCAGCAGCTGGGGACAACGAATCTACGAGCAGTACTTC.